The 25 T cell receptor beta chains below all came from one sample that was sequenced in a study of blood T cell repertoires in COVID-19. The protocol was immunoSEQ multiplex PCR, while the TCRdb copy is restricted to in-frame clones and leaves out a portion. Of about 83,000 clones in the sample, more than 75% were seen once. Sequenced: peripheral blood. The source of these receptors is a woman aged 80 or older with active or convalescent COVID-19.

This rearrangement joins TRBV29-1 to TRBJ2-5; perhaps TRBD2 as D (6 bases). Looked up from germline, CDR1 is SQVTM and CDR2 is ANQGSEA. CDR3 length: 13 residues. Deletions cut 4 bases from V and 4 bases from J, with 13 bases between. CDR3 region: CSVGAAGGETQYF. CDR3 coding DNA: TGCAGCGTTGGGGCTGCCGGGGGAGAGACCCAGTACTTC. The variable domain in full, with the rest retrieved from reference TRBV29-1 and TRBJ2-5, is SAVISQKPSRDICQRGTSLTIQCQVDSQVTMMFWYRQQPGQSLTLIATANQGSEATYESGFVIDKFPISRPNLTFSTLTVSNMSPEDSSIYLCSVGAAGGETQYFGPGTRLLVL.

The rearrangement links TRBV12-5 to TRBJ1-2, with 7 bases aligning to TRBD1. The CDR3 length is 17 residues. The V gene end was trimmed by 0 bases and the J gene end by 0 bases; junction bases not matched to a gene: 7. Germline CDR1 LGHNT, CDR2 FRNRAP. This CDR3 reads CASGLVTGDLANYGYTF. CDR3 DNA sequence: TGTGCTAGTGGTTTGGTCACAGGGGATCTAGCTAACTATGGCTACACCTTC.

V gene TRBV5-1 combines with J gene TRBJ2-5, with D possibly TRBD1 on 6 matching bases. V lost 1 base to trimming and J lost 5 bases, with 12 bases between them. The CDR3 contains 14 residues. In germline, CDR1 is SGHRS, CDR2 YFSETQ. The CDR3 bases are TGCGCCAGCAGCTTGTCACAGGGTTGGGAGACCCAGTACTTC. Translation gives CASSLSQGWETQYF.

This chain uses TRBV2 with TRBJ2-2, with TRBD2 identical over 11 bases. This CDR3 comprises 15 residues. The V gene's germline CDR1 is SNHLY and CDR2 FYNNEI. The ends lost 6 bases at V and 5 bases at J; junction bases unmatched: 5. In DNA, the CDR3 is TGTGCCAGCAGAAAGACTAGCGGGAAAACCGGGGAGCTGTTTTTT. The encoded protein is CASRKTSGKTGELFF.

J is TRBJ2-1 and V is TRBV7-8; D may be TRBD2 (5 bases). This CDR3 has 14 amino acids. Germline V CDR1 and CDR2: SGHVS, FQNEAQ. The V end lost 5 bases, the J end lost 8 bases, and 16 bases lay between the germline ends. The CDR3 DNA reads TGTGCCAGCAGCGTCAGTAGGGCGAGGGATGAGCAGTTCTTC. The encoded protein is CASSVSRARDEQFF.

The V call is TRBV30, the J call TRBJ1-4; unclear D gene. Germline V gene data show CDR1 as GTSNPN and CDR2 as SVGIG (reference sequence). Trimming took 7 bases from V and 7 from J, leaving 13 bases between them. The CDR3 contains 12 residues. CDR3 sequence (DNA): TGTGCCTTGGGAGAAAGGAGTGAAAAACTGTTTTTT. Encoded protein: CALGERSEKLFF.

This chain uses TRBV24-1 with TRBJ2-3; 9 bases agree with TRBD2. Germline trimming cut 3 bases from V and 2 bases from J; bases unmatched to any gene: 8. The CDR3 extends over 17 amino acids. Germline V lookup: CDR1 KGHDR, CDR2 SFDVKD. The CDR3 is CATSDASGAFATDTQYF. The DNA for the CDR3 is TGTGCCACCAGTGATGCTAGCGGGGCTTTCGCCACAGATACGCAGTATTTT.

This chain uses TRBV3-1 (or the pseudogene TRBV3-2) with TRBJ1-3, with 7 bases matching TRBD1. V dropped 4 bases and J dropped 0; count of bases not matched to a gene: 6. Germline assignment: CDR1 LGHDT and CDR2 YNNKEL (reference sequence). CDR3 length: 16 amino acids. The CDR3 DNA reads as TGTGCCAGCAGCCTAAAGACAGGGATCTCTGGAAACACCATATATTTT. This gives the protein CASSLKTGISGNTIYF.

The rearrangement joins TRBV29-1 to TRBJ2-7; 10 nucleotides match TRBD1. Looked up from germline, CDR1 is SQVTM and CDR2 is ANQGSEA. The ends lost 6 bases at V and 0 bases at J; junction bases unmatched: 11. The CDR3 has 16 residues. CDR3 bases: TGCAGCGTAACCGGGACAGGGGACCGGAGCTCCTACGAGCAGTACTTC. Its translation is CSVTGTGDRSSYEQYF.

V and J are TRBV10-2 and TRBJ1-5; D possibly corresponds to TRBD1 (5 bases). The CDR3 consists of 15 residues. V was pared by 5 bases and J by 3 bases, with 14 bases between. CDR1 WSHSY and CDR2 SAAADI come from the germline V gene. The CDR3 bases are TGCGCCAGCAGTCCGGACATGAGACCCAATCAGCCCCAGCATTTT. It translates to CASSPDMRPNQPQHF.

The CDR3 DNA is TGTGCCAGCAGTTTATTATTCCGGGAGCTGTTTTTT. Amino acid sequence: CASSLLFRELFF. The chain is built from TRBV12-3 or TRBV12-4 and TRBJ2-2; no firm D call. This CDR3 has 12 residues. Deletions cut 2 bases from V and 9 bases from J, with 7 bases between.

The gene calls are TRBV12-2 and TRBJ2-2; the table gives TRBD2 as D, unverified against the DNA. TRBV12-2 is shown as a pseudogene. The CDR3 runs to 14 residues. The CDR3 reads CASRFGGPPGELFF. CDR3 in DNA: TGTGCAAGTCGCTTCGGGGGGCCGCCCGGGGAGCTGTTTTTT.

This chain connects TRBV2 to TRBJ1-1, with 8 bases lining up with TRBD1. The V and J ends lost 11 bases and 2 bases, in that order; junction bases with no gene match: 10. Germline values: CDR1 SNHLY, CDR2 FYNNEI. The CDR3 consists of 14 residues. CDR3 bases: TGTGCCTGCCAAGGGACAGGAGGAAACACTGAAGCTTTCTTT. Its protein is CACQGTGGNTEAFF.

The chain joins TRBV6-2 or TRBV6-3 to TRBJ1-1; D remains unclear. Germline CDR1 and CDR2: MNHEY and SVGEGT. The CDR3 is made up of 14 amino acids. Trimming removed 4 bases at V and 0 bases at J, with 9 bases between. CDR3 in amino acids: CASSSLLLNTEAFF. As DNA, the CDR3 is TGTGCCAGCAGTTCCTTACTTCTGAACACTGAAGCTTTCTTT.

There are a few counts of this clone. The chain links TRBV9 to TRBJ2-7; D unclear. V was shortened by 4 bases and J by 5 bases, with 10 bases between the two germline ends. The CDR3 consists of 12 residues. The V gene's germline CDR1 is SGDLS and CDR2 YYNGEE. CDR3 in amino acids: CASSPGWDEQYF. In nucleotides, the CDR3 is TGTGCCAGCAGCCCCGGGTGGGACGAGCAGTACTTC.

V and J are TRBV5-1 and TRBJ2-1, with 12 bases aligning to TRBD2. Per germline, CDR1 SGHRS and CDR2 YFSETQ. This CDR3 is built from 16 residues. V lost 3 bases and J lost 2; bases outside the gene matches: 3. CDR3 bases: TGCGCCAGCAGCTGGGGACTAGCGGGCCCCTACAATGAGCAGTTCTTC. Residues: CASSWGLAGPYNEQFF.

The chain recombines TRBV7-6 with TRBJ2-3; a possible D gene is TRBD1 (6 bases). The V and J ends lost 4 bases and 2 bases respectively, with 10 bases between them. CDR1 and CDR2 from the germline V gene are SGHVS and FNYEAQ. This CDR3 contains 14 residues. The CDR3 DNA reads TGTGCCAGCAGCTCCGGACAGACCACAGATACGCAGTATTTT. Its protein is CASSSGQTTDTQYF.

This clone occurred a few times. CDR3 bases: TGTGCCAGCAGCCAAGATCCGGGGTACACTGAAGCTTTCTTT. It codes for CASSQDPGYTEAFF. The V and J genes are TRBV14 and TRBJ1-1; D is uncertain. The CDR3 covers 14 residues. The V and J ends lost 0 bases and 3 bases respectively, with 8 bases between them. Germline CDR1 reads SGHDN; CDR2 reads FVKESK.

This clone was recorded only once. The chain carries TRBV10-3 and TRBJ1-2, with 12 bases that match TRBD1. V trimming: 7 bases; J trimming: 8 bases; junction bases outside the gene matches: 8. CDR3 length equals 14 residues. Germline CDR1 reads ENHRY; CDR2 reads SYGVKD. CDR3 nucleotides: TGTGCCATCAATCCGGGACAGGGGGCGTGGGGCTACACCTTC. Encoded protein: CAINPGQGAWGYTF.

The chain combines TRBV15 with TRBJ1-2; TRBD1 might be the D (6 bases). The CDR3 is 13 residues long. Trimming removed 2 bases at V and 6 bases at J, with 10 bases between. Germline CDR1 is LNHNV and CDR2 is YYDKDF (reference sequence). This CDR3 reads CATSRTQGNGYTF. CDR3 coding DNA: TGTGCCACCAGCAGAACCCAGGGGAATGGCTACACCTTC.

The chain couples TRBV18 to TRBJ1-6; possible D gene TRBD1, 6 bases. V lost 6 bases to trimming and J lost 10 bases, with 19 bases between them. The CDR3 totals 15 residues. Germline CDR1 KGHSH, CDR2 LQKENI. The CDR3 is CASSGSQGLFSPLHF. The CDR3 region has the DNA TGTGCCAGCTCTGGGTCACAGGGATTGTTCTCACCCCTCCACTTT. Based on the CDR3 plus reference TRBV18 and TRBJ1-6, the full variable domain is NAGVMQNPRHLVRRRGQEARLRCSPMKGHSHVYWYRQLPEEGLKFMVYLQKENIIDESGMPKERFSAEFPKEGPSILRIQQVVRGDSAAYFCASSGSQGLFSPLHFGNGTRLTVT.

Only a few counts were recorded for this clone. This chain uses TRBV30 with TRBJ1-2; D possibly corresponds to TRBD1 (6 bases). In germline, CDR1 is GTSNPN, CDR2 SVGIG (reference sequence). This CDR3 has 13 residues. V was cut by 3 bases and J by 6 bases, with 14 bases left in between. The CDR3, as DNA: TGTGCCTGGAGACCAGGGGTAGAGGATGGCTACACCTTC. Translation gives CAWRPGVEDGYTF.

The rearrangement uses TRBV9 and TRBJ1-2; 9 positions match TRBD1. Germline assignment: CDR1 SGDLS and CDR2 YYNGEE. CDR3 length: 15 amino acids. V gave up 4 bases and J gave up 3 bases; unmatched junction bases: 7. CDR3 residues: CASSPGDRVDYGYTF. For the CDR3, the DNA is TGTGCCAGCAGCCCCGGGGACAGGGTTGACTATGGCTACACCTTC. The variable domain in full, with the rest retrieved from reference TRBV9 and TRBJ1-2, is DSGVTQTPKHLITATGQRVTLRCSPRSGDLSVYWYQQSLDQGLQFLIQYYNGEERAKGNILERFSAQQFPDLHSELNLSSLELGDSALYFCASSPGDRVDYGYTFGSGTRLTVV.

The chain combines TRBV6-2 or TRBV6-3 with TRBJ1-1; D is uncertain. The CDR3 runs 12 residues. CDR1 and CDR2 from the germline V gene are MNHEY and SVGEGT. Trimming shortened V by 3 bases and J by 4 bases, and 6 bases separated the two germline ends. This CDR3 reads CASSYTVTEAFF. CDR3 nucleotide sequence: TGTGCCAGCAGTTATACAGTCACTGAAGCTTTCTTT.

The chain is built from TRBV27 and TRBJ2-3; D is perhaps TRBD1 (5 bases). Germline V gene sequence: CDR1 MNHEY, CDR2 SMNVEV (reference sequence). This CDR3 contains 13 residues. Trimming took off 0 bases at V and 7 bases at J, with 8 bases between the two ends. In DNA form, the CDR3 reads TGTGCCAGCAGTTTATCGTTGGGGCATACGCAGTATTTT. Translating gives CASSLSLGHTQYF.